These T cell receptor beta chains were read from a single sample in a study of blood T cell repertoires in COVID-19. Clones were sequenced by immunoSEQ multiplex PCR, and TCRdb holds only the in-frame ones, with some missing. The sample includes over 600,000 clones, around 90% seen only once; the top ten take 0.2% to 0.3%. The sample was peripheral blood. The source is a woman in her late teens or twenties with acute or convalescent COVID-19. Each CDR3 is given with its conserved first and last residue. Each record gives: D gene, V gene, J gene, CDR3 DNA, CDR3 protein. A D gene is named only where the DNA matches it firmly.

D gene: NA; V gene: TRBV6-5; J gene: TRBJ1-5; CDR3 DNA: TGTGCCAGCAGTTACTGGCCCCGGGGGGGCAATCAGCCCCAGCATTTT; CDR3 protein: CASSYWPRGGNQPQHF
D gene: TRBD1; V gene: TRBV5-1; J gene: TRBJ1-2; CDR3 DNA: TGCGCCAGCAGCTTACACAGGGACAGGCCTAACTATGGCTACACCTTC; CDR3 protein: CASSLHRDRPNYGYTF
D gene: TRBD2; V gene: TRBV2; J gene: TRBJ2-4; CDR3 DNA: TGTGCCAGCAGTGAAAGCGGGGGGGCCCATTTTCAGTACTTC; CDR3 protein: CASSESGGAHFQYF
D gene: NA; V gene: TRBV9; J gene: TRBJ2-5; CDR3 DNA: TGTGCCAGCAGCGTAGCTCCTGACAGATTGGGAGAGACCCAGTACTTC; CDR3 protein: CASSVAPDRLGETQYF
D gene: TRBD2; V gene: TRBV7-8; J gene: TRBJ2-3; CDR3 DNA: TGTGCCAGCAGCCGCGTGCCGGGGGGGCCTACAGATACGCAGTATTTT; CDR3 protein: CASSRVPGGPTDTQYF
D gene: NA; V gene: TRBV12-3/TRBV12-4; J gene: TRBJ1-2; CDR3 DNA: TGTGCCAGCGGGGGCGTGGGAAATGGCTACACCTTC; CDR3 protein: CASGGVGNGYTF
D gene: NA; V gene: TRBV10-3; J gene: TRBJ1-3; CDR3 DNA: TGTGCCATCAGACACCCCTCTGGAAACACCATATATTTT; CDR3 protein: CAIRHPSGNTIYF
D gene: TRBD1; V gene: TRBV5-8; J gene: TRBJ1-3; CDR3 DNA: TGTGCCAGCAGCTTAGGACAGGGGGCTGGAAACACCATATATTTT; CDR3 protein: CASSLGQGAGNTIYF
D gene: NA; V gene: TRBV27; J gene: TRBJ2-7; CDR3 DNA: TGTGCCAGCAGTTACTCACAGGGTGGCTCCTACGAGCAGTACTTC; CDR3 protein: CASSYSQGGSYEQYF
D gene: NA; V gene: TRBV24-1; J gene: TRBJ1-1; CDR3 DNA: TGTGCCACCAGTGAGACAGGTCCCAACACTGAAGCTTTCTTT; CDR3 protein: CATSETGPNTEAFF
D gene: NA; V gene: TRBV6-5; J gene: TRBJ1-2; CDR3 DNA: TGTGCCAGCAGGCAGGCCACTAACTATGGCTACACCTTC; CDR3 protein: CASRQATNYGYTF
D gene: NA; V gene: TRBV9; J gene: TRBJ1-2; CDR3 DNA: TGTGCCAGCAGCCCGACCCCCGGCCGTCAAACAGGGAGGGACACCTTC; CDR3 protein: CASSPTPGRQTGRDTF
D gene: NA; V gene: TRBV2; J gene: TRBJ1-2; CDR3 DNA: TGTGCCAGCAGGAGTGAGGGTGGCTACACCTTC; CDR3 protein: CASRSEGGYTF
D gene: NA; V gene: TRBV7-2; J gene: TRBJ2-7; CDR3 DNA: TGTGCCAGCAGTTTCGCCTACGAGCAGTACTTC; CDR3 protein: CASSFAYEQYF
D gene: NA; V gene: TRBV12-3/TRBV12-4; J gene: TRBJ2-7; CDR3 DNA: TGTGCCAGCAGTTTTAGCCCCTACGAGCAGTACTTC; CDR3 protein: CASSFSPYEQYF
D gene: TRBD2; V gene: TRBV2; J gene: TRBJ2-2; CDR3 DNA: TGTGCCAGCAGTAAGCGGGGGGCGAACACCGGGGAGCTGTTTTTT; CDR3 protein: CASSKRGANTGELFF
D gene: NA; V gene: TRBV30; J gene: TRBJ1-1; CDR3 DNA: TGTGCCTGGGGAAGGCCCCCAGGAGCTTTCTTT; CDR3 protein: CAWGRPPGAFF
D gene: NA; V gene: TRBV9; J gene: TRBJ1-1; CDR3 DNA: TGTGCCAGCAGCGTAGCGCAGGGCACTGAAGCTTTCTTT; CDR3 protein: CASSVAQGTEAFF
D gene: TRBD1; V gene: TRBV25-1; J gene: TRBJ1-5; CDR3 DNA: TGTGCCAGCAGTGAATTCGGAGGGGGCGAACCCCAGCATTTT; CDR3 protein: CASSEFGGGEPQHF
D gene: NA; V gene: TRBV30; J gene: TRBJ1-2; CDR3 DNA: TGTGCCTGGAGTCTCGGGGGACCGAGCTATGGCTACACCTTC; CDR3 protein: CAWSLGGPSYGYTF
D gene: NA; V gene: TRBV29-1; J gene: TRBJ1-3; CDR3 DNA: TGCAGCGTTCAACGGGGGGCTTTAAACACCATATATTTT; CDR3 protein: CSVQRGALNTIYF
D gene: NA; V gene: TRBV5-1; J gene: TRBJ1-4; CDR3 DNA: TGCGCCAGCGGCCCGGGCGTGGGGGCAGGGGAAAAACTGTTTTTT; CDR3 protein: CASGPGVGAGEKLFF